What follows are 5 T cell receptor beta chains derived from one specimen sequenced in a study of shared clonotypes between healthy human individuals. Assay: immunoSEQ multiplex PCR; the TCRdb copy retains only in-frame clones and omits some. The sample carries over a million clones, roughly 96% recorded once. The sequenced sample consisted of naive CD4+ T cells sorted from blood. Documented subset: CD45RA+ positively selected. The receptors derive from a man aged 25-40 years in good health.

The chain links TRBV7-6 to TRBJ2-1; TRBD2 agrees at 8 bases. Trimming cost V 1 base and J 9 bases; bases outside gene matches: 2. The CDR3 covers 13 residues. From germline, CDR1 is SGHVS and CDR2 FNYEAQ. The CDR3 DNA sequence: TGTGCCAGCAGCTTAGGTAGCGGGACTGAGCAGTTCTTC. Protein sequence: CASSLGSGTEQFF.

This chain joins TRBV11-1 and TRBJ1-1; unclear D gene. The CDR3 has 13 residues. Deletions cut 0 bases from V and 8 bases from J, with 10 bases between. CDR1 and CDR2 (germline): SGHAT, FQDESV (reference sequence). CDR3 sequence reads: CASSLALREEAFF. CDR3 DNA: TGTGCCAGCAGCTTAGCGCTAAGGGAAGAAGCTTTCTTT.

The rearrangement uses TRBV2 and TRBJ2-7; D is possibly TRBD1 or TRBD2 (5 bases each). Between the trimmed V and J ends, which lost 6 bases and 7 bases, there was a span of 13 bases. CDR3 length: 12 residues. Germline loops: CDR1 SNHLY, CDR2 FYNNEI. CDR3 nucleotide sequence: TGTGCCAGCAGCCCGGGGCCGTGGGAGCAGTACTTC. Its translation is CASSPGPWEQYF.

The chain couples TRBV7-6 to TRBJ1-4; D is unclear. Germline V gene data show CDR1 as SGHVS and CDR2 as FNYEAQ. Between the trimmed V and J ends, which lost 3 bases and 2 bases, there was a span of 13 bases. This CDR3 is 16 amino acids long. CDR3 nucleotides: TGTGCCAGCAGCTTTGACCAAGGGCATACTAATGAAAAACTGTTTTTT. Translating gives CASSFDQGHTNEKLFF.

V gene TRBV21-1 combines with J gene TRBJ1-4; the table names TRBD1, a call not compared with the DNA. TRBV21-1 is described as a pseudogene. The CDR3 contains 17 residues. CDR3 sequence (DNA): TGTGCCAGCACCCGGACAGGGATAATTGCAACTAATGAAAAACTGTTTTTT. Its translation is CASTRTGIIATNEKLFF.